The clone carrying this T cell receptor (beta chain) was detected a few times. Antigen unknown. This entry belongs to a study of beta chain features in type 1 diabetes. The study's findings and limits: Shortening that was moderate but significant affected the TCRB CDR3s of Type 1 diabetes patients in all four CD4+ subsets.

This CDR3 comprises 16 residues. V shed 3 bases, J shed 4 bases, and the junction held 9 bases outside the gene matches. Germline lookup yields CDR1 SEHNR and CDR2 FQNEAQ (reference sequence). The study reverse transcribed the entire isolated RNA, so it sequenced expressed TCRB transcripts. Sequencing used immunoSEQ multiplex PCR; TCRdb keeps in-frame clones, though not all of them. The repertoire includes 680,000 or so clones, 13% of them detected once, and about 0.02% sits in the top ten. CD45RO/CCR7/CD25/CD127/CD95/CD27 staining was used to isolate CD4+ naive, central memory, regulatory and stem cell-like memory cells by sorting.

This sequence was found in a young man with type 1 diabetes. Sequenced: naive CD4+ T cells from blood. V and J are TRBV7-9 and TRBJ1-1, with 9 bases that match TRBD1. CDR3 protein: CASSFPKTGGTTEAFF. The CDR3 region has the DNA TGTGCCAGCAGCTTCCCGAAGACAGGGGGAACCACTGAAGCTTTCTTT. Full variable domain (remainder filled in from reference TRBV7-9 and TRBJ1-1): DTGVSQNPRHKITKRGQNVTFRCDPISEHNRLYWYRQTLGQGPEFLTYFQNEAQLEKSRLLSDRFSAERPKGSFSTLEIQRTEQGDSAMYLCASSFPKTGGTTEAFFGQGTRLTVV.